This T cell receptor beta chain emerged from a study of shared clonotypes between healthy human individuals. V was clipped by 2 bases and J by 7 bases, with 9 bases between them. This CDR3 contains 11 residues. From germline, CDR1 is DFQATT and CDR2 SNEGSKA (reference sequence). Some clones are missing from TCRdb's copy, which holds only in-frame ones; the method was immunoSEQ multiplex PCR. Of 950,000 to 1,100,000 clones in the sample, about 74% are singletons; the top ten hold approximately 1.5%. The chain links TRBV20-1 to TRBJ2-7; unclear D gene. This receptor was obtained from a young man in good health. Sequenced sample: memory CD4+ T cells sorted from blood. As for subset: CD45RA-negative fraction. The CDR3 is CSARPSEEQYF. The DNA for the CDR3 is TGCAGTGCTAGACCGTCTGAAGAGCAGTACTTC.